A single TCR beta chain is shown here with its context. The antigen remains undetermined. V shed 6 bases and J shed 11 bases, with 25 bases lying between them. The CDR3 sequence is 15 residues long. This entry belongs to a study of blood T cells in healthy people across ages. Findings of the study overall: Roughly linear declines in TCR beta diversity per million T cells occurred with age.

The use of a sample-barcoded 5' primer and a J-beta primer mix characterized a second PCR of about 7 to 12 cycles. A minimum of 3 million CDR3-containing paired-end reads was obtained for each sample. From the 5' RACE reads, TCRdb called clonotypes with MiXCR, one entry per CDR3 protein. The sample includes roughly 1.5 million distinct CDR3 sequences, roughly two fifths of them seen just once. Sequenced input: blood. This clonotype was obtained from a woman between 18 and 29 years old in good health. The chain has TRBV12-3 or TRBV12-4 and TRBJ2-5; either TRBD1 or TRBD2 may fit D (6 bases each). The CDR3 loop is CASRWDGGPNNEQYF. The CDR3 DNA reads TGTGCCAGCAGATGGGACGGGGGCCCTAACAATGAGCAGTACTTC.